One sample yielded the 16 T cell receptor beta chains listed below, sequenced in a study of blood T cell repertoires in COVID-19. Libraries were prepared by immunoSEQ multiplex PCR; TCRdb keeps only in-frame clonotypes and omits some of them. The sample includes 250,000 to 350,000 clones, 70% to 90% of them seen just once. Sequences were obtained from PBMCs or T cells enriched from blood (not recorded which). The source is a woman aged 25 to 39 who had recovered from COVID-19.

DNA of the CDR3: TGTGCCAGCACGGGAGGGACAGGGGACACCGGGGAGCTGTTTTTT. It yields the protein CASTGGTGDTGELFF. The chain uses TRBV2 and TRBJ2-2; 10 bases align to TRBD1. The CDR3 spans 15 residues. Germline lookup yields CDR1 SNHLY and CDR2 FYNNEI. Trimming removed 7 bases from V and 3 bases from J; junction bases left unmatched: 5.

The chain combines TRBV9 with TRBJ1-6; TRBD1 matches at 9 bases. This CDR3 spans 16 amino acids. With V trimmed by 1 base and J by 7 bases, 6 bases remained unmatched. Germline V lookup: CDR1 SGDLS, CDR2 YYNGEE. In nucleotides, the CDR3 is TGTGCCAGCAGCGTAACATCCGGACAGGGGAATTCACCCCTCCACTTT. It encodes CASSVTSGQGNSPLHF.

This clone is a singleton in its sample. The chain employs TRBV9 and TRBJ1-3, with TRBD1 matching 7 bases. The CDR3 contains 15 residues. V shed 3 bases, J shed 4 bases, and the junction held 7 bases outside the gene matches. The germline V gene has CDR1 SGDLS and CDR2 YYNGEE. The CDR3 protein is CASSEGAFGGNTIYF. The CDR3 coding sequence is TGTGCCAGCAGCGAGGGGGCCTTTGGGGGAAACACCATATATTTT. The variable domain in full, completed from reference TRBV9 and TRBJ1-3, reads DSGVTQTPKHLITATGQRVTLRCSPRSGDLSVYWYQQSLDQGLQFLIQYYNGEERAKGNILERFSAQQFPDLHSELNLSSLELGDSALYFCASSEGAFGGNTIYFGEGSWLTVV.

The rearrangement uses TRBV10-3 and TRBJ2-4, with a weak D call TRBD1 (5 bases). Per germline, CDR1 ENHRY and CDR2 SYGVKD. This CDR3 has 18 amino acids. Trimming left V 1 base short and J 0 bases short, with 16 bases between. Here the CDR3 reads CAISEWGLVFGAKNIQYF. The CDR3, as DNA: TGTGCCATCAGTGAGTGGGGCCTCGTTTTCGGAGCCAAAAACATTCAGTACTTC.

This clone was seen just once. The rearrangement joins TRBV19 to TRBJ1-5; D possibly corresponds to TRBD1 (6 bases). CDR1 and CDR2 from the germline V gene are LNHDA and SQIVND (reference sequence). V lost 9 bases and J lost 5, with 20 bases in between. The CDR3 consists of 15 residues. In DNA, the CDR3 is TGTGCCAGCAGACAGGCCCGAACCTCTTATCAGCCCCAGCATTTT. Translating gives CASRQARTSYQPQHF.

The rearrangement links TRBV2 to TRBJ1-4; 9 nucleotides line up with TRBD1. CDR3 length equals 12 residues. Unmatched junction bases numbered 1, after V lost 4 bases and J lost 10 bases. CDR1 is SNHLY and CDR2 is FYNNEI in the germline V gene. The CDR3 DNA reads TGTGCCAGCAGTGCGACAGGGGGAAAACTGTTTTTT. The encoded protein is CASSATGGKLFF.

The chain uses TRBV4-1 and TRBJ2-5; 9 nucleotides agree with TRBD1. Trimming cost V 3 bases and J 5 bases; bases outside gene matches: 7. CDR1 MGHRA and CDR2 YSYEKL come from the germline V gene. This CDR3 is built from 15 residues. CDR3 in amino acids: CASSQTGTGWETQYF. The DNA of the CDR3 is TGCGCCAGCAGCCAGACTGGGACAGGGTGGGAGACCCAGTACTTC.

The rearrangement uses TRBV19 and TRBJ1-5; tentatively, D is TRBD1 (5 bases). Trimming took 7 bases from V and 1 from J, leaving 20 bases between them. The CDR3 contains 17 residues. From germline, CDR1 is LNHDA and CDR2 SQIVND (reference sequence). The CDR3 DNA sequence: TGTGCCAGTATTCAACCGGGGGGAGTGCTCAGCAATCAGCCCCAGCATTTT. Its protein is CASIQPGGVLSNQPQHF.

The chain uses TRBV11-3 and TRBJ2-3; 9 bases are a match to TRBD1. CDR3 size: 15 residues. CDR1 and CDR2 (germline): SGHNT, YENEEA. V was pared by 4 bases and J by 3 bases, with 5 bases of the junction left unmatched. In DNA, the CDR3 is TGTGCCAGCAGCTCTCGGACAGGGGTGACAGATACGCAGTATTTT. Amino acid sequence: CASSSRTGVTDTQYF.

The CDR3 loop is CASSPLASYEQYF. The CDR3 region has the DNA TGTGCCAGCAGCCCCTTAGCCTCCTACGAGCAGTACTTC. V usage is TRBV7-2 and J usage is TRBJ2-7; no clear D gene. Germline V CDR1 and CDR2: SGHTA, FQGNSA. V gave up 5 bases and J gave up 0 bases, with 8 bases separating them. This CDR3 contains 13 residues.

The CDR3 DNA follows: TGCGCCAGCAGTCAACCCCTCTCTCACAGGGAGGGGGAGTATGGCTACACCTTC. It yields the protein CASSQPLSHREGEYGYTF. The chain couples TRBV23-1 to TRBJ1-2, with D perhaps matching TRBD1 (6 bases). TRBV23-1 is an open reading frame, and its role is uncertain. The CDR3 is made up of 18 amino acids. V shed 2 bases and J shed 5 bases, with 24 bases lying between them.

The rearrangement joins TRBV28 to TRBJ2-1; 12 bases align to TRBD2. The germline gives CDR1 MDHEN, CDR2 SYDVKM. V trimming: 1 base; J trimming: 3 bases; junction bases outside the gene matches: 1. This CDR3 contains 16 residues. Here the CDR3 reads CASSLLGLAGYNEQFF. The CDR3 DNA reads TGTGCCAGCAGTTTATTGGGACTAGCGGGCTACAATGAGCAGTTCTTC.

The CDR3 loop reads CASSPTGGGYGYTF. Written as DNA, the CDR3 is TGTGCCAGCAGCCCGACAGGGGGCGGCTATGGCTACACCTTC. This rearrangement joins TRBV6-4 to TRBJ1-2; 10 positions agree with TRBD1. CDR1 MRHNA and CDR2 SNTAGT come from the germline V gene. V gave up 6 bases and J gave up 4 bases; unmatched junction bases: 5. The CDR3 loop spans 14 amino acids.

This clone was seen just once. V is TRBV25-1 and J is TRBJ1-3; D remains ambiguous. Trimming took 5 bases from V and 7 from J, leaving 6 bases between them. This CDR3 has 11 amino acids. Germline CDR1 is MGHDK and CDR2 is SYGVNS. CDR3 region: CASSFMNTIYF. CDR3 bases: TGTGCCAGCAGTTTCATGAACACCATATATTTT.

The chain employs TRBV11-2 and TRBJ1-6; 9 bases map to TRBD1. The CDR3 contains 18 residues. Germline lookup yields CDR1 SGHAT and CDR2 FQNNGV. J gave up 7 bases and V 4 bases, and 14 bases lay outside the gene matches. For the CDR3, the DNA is TGTGCCAGCAGCTCCCTATATGAGGACAGGGGAAGAAATTCACCCCTCCACTTT. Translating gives CASSSLYEDRGRNSPLHF.

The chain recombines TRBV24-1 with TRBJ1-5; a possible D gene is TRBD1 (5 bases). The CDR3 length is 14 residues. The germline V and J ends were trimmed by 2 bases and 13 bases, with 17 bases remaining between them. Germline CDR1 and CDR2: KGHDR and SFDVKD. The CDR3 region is CATSDSVTQGTQHF. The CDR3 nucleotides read TGTGCCACCAGTGATTCGGTTACCCAGGGCACTCAGCATTTT.